The source of this T cell receptor (beta chain) is a study of blood T cell repertoires in COVID-19. Study-level background: Acute-phase and convalescent COVID-19 samples originated in the United States, Italy and Spain. In each case, the material was cDNA or gDNA derived from T cells, B-cell-depleted T cells, or PBMCs.

The junction had 1 base not matched to a gene; V was cut back by 5 bases and J by 0 bases. This CDR3 has 14 residues. Germline V gene lookup returns CDR1 SGHRS and CDR2 YFSETQ. The repertoire was sequenced with immunoSEQ multiplex PCR; TCRdb's copy has only in-frame clones and lacks some. The sample records about 310,000 clones, under 90% being singletons. The age range of participants was about 18 to 100 years, with residence in about two dozen US areas. Among Cohort 3 donors, those recovered had two negative PCRs, clearance, or symptom resolution. This clonotype was obtained from a young woman who had recovered from COVID-19. The sequencing sample was made of PBMCs or T cells enriched from blood (not recorded which). The gene calls are TRBV5-1 and TRBJ2-5, with 10 nucleotides matching TRBD1. In DNA, the CDR3 is TGCGCCAGCAGGACAGGGGGCTACCAAGAGACCCAGTACTTC. As protein: CASRTGGYQETQYF.